Following are 31 T cell receptor beta chains from one sample sequenced in a study of T cell responses to AZD1222 COVID-19 vaccine. Generated by immunoSEQ multiplex PCR, the TCRdb table keeps only in-frame clones and is missing some. Of about 100,000 clones listed, 90% to 95% are singletons. The sample consisted of peripheral blood, taken 28 days after the second AZD1222 dose. The origin of the receptors is an adult who received the AZD1222 COVID-19 vaccine.

The chain uses TRBV3-1 (or the pseudogene TRBV3-2) and TRBJ1-1, with a weak D call TRBD1 (6 bases). CDR1 LGHDT and CDR2 YNNKEL come from the germline V gene (reference sequence). Deletions cut 4 bases from V and 7 bases from J, with 16 bases between. This CDR3 contains 14 residues. CDR3 DNA: TGTGCCAGCAGCCTAGGGGTGGCAGGGGTTGAAGCTTTCTTT. Its translation: CASSLGVAGVEAFF.

This sequence joins TRBV7-8 and TRBJ1-1; D perhaps matches TRBD1 (5 bases). This CDR3 is built from 16 residues. CDR1 SGHVS and CDR2 FQNEAQ come from the germline V gene. V lost 5 bases and J lost 1, with 17 bases in between. CDR3 sequence: CASSRLRRDSNTEAFF. The CDR3 bases are TGTGCCAGCAGCCGTCTTCGTCGGGACTCGAACACTGAAGCTTTCTTT.

The rearrangement joins TRBV6-5 to TRBJ2-2; 11 bases are a match to TRBD1. CDR1 is MNHEY, CDR2 SVGAGI, per germline. The CDR3 spans 15 residues. V lost 5 bases and J lost 5; bases outside the gene matches: 4. This CDR3 is CASSMGQGETGELFF. The CDR3 bases are TGTGCCAGCAGTATGGGACAGGGGGAAACCGGGGAGCTGTTTTTT.

The V gene is TRBV6-5, the J gene TRBJ1-5, with a weak D call TRBD1 (5 bases). The CDR3 sequence is 13 residues long. V lost 7 bases, J lost 3 bases, and 10 bases lay in between. Germline CDR1 and CDR2: MNHEY and SVGAGI. CDR3 sequence reads: CASTGIANQPQHF. The CDR3 DNA is TGTGCCAGCACAGGGATCGCCAATCAGCCCCAGCATTTT.

A remark on this clone: Other DNA sequences within the sample encode an identical CDR3. The gene calls are TRBV5-1 and TRBJ2-1; 10 bases agree with TRBD2. The CDR3 has 15 amino acids. Germline V lookup: CDR1 SGHRS, CDR2 YFSETQ. With V trimmed by 1 base and J by 4 bases, 2 bases remained unmatched. CDR3 residues: CASSLTSGEYNEQFF. For the CDR3, the DNA is TGCGCCAGCAGCTTGACTAGCGGGGAGTACAATGAGCAGTTCTTC. The whole variable domain, filled in from reference TRBV5-1 and TRBJ2-1, reads KAGVTQTPRYLIKTRGQQVTLSCSPISGHRSVSWYQQTPGQGLQFLFEYFSETQRNKGNFPGRFSGRQFSNSRSEMNVSTLELGDSALYLCASSLTSGEYNEQFFGPGTRLTVL.

This clone has only a few counts. The chain combines TRBV19 with TRBJ1-1; D call uncertain. Trimming removed 3 bases at V and 5 bases at J, with 10 bases between. The CDR3 is 13 residues long. Germline-derived CDR1 and CDR2 are LNHDA and SQIVND (reference sequence). DNA for the CDR3: TGTGCCAGTAGTATTACCCCATGGACTGAAGCTTTCTTT. Amino acids: CASSITPWTEAFF.

This chain connects TRBV6-5 to TRBJ2-7; D not certain. This CDR3 contains 12 residues. Trimming removed 7 bases at V and 2 bases at J, with 9 bases between. The germline CDR1 and CDR2 sequences are MNHEY and SVGAGI. CDR3 in DNA: TGTGCCAGCACTATTGACACCTACGAGCAGTACTTC. Protein product: CASTIDTYEQYF.

This chain uses TRBV20-1 with TRBJ1-5, with unresolved D. V lost 6 bases, J lost 1 base, and 10 bases lay in between. Germline CDR1 DFQATT, CDR2 SNEGSKA (reference sequence). This CDR3 region has 13 residues. The CDR3: CSASGLSNQPQHF. In nucleotides, the CDR3 is TGCAGTGCGAGTGGGCTCAGCAATCAGCCCCAGCATTTT.

The chain uses TRBV28 and TRBJ2-2, with TRBD2 matching over 11 bases. The CDR3 loop spans 15 amino acids. V was pared by 6 bases and J by 6 bases, with 6 bases of the junction left unmatched. Germline CDR1 reads MDHEN; CDR2 reads SYDVKM. This CDR3 reads CASSLSGGVSGELFF. The CDR3 DNA follows: TGTGCCAGCAGCCTTAGCGGGGGGGTCTCCGGGGAGCTGTTTTTT.

V and J are TRBV5-4 and TRBJ1-4; 7 bases fit TRBD1. The germline CDR1 and CDR2 sequences are SGHNT and YYREEE (reference sequence). The ends lost 0 bases at V and 0 bases at J; junction bases unmatched: 5. The CDR3 extends over 17 amino acids. The CDR3 coding sequence is TGTGCCAGCAGCTTGGGGAAGGACAGGACAACTAATGAAAAACTGTTTTTT. Amino acid sequence: CASSLGKDRTTNEKLFF.

The V and J genes are TRBV6-5 and TRBJ2-3; TRBD2 matches 8 bases. In germline, CDR1 is MNHEY, CDR2 SVGAGI. Losses at the gene ends were 8 bases for V and 7 bases for J; bases not matched to a gene: 8. This CDR3 contains 13 residues. The CDR3 bases are TGTGCCAGCCGCGGGGGGAGTTCAAATACGCAGTATTTT. This codes for CASRGGSSNTQYF.

V gene TRBV7-8 combines with J gene TRBJ2-2, with D tentatively TRBD1 (5 bases). Trimming took 5 bases from V and 6 from J, leaving 10 bases between them. Germline V CDR1 and CDR2: SGHVS, FQNEAQ. This CDR3 is 13 amino acids long. In DNA, the CDR3 is TGTGCCAGCAGCAGCAGGGTTGCCGGGGAGCTGTTTTTT. It encodes CASSSRVAGELFF.

The chain is built from TRBV28 and TRBJ2-7; 8 nucleotides align to TRBD1. V lost 6 bases, J lost 3 bases, and 13 bases stayed unmatched. CDR1 is MDHEN and CDR2 is SYDVKM in the germline V gene. The CDR3 length is 16 residues. CDR3 nucleotide sequence: TGTGCCAGCAGCGATTACCGGGACAGGCCGTACTACGAGCAGTACTTC. Translated, it gives CASSDYRDRPYYEQYF. Full variable domain (remainder filled in from reference TRBV28 and TRBJ2-7): DVKVTQSSRYLVKRTGEKVFLECVQDMDHENMFWYRQDPGLGLRLIYFSYDVKMKEKGDIPEGYSVSREKKERFSLILESASTNQTSMYLCASSDYRDRPYYEQYFGPGTRLTVT.

This clone has just a few counts. This chain uses TRBV2 with TRBJ2-7, with D possibly being TRBD1 or TRBD2 (6 bases each). Germline V CDR1 and CDR2: SNHLY, FYNNEI. The CDR3 totals 12 residues. V lost 5 bases and J lost 6, with 11 bases in between. The CDR3 DNA reads TGTGCCAGCAGTACACAGGGACTCGAGCAGTACTTC. It is translated as CASSTQGLEQYF.

The CDR3 region is CSVEDLDGYTF. Here the CDR3 DNA reads TGCAGCGTTGAAGATCTAGATGGCTACACCTTC. V is TRBV29-1 and J is TRBJ1-2; the D is unclear. In germline, CDR1 is SQVTM, CDR2 ANQGSEA. The germline V and J ends were trimmed by 0 bases and 6 bases, with 5 bases remaining between them. The CDR3 is made up of 11 amino acids.

V usage is TRBV9 and J usage is TRBJ1-4; 8 positions match TRBD1. Looked up from germline, CDR1 is SGDLS and CDR2 is YYNGEE. CDR3 length: 15 residues. V trimming: 3 bases; J trimming: 5 bases; junction bases outside the gene matches: 6. The CDR3 is CASSGGTGVNEKLFF. CDR3 nucleotide sequence: TGTGCCAGCAGCGGGGGGACAGGTGTCAATGAAAAACTGTTTTTT.

This chain connects TRBV2 to TRBJ2-2; 8 nucleotides agree with TRBD1. The V and J ends lost 10 bases and 7 bases, in that order; junction bases with no gene match: 11. In germline, CDR1 is SNHLY, CDR2 FYNNEI. This CDR3 contains 14 residues. The CDR3 DNA sequence: TGTGCCACCGGGGGACAGGCGCAGGTCGGGGAGCTGTTTTTT. Its translation: CATGGQAQVGELFF.

The rearrangement links TRBV6-2 or TRBV6-3 to TRBJ2-7; the D call may be TRBD1 or TRBD2 (5 bases each). V lost 2 bases to trimming and J lost 0 bases, with 17 bases between them. Germline CDR1 reads MNHEY; CDR2 reads SVGEGT. This CDR3 region has 17 residues. Written as DNA, the CDR3 is TGTGCCAGCAGTTACGTACCCGGGGCGCCTAGCTCCTACGAGCAGTACTTC. Translation gives CASSYVPGAPSSYEQYF.

Note on this clone: The same CDR3 is also encoded by other DNA sequences in this sample. V gene TRBV3-1 (or the pseudogene TRBV3-2) combines with J gene TRBJ1-1; D call uncertain. Germline assignment: CDR1 LGHDT and CDR2 YNNKEL (reference sequence). The CDR3 extends over 11 amino acids. V was clipped by 4 bases and J by 2 bases, with 2 bases between them. The DNA for the CDR3 is TGTGCCAGCAGCCTTAACACTGAAGCTTTCTTT. It encodes CASSLNTEAFF.

The gene calls are TRBV5-1 and TRBJ1-1, with 7 bases matching TRBD1. The trim removed 2 bases at V and 1 base at J, leaving 5 bases unmatched. Germline values: CDR1 SGHRS, CDR2 YFSETQ. This CDR3 is 15 amino acids long. The CDR3 DNA is TGCGCCAGCAGCTTTACAGGGGCTGCGAACACTGAAGCTTTCTTT. Translation gives CASSFTGAANTEAFF.

This chain connects TRBV10-3 to TRBJ1-6; TRBD1 matches 9 bases. CDR3 length equals 15 residues. Germline V gives CDR1 ENHRY, CDR2 SYGVKD. V shed 5 bases and J 4 bases; nucleotides not matched to a gene: 3. The CDR3 region has the DNA TGTGCCATCAGTCCGGACAGGGGATATAATTCACCCCTCCACTTT. Protein product: CAISPDRGYNSPLHF.

The rearrangement uses TRBV6-1 and TRBJ1-3, with unresolved D. The CDR3 has 16 residues. CDR1 MNHNS and CDR2 SASEGT come from the germline V gene. V lost 4 bases to trimming and J lost 4 bases, with 17 bases between them. CDR3 region: CASSARDQQKGNTIYF. For the CDR3, the DNA is TGTGCCAGCAGTGCAAGAGACCAGCAAAAAGGAAACACCATATATTTT.

This clone has a handful of counts. This CDR3 reads CASSYRANNQPQHF. The CDR3 DNA sequence: TGTGCCAGCAGTTATAGGGCCAACAATCAGCCCCAGCATTTT. This chain uses TRBV6-5 with TRBJ1-5; D gene unclear. Trimming took off 3 bases at V and 3 bases at J, with 9 bases between the two ends. The CDR3 sequence is 14 residues long. Looked up from germline, CDR1 is MNHEY and CDR2 is SVGAGI.

The gene calls are TRBV5-1 and TRBJ2-7, with 7 bases matching TRBD1. There are 13 residues in the CDR3. The ends lost 2 bases at V and 3 bases at J; junction bases unmatched: 2. Germline assignment: CDR1 SGHRS and CDR2 YFSETQ. The CDR3 loop is CASSFRDSYEQYF. Written as DNA, the CDR3 is TGCGCCAGCAGCTTCCGGGACAGCTACGAGCAGTACTTC.

This rearrangement joins TRBV6-5 to TRBJ2-7; 7 bases are shared with TRBD1. The junction had 5 bases not matched to a gene; V was cut back by 0 bases and J by 0 bases. Germline CDR1 and CDR2: MNHEY and SVGAGI. The CDR3 is 16 residues long. CDR3 coding DNA: TGTGCCAGCAGTTACTCGACGACAGGGTTCTCCTACGAGCAGTACTTC. It encodes CASSYSTTGFSYEQYF.

Only one count was recorded for this clone. The chain combines TRBV12-3 or TRBV12-4 with TRBJ2-7; TRBD1 agrees at 7 bases. This CDR3 is built from 13 residues. V was pared by 4 bases and J by 3 bases, with 3 bases of the junction left unmatched. The CDR3 nucleotides read TGTGCCAGCAGTTCAGGGGGTGTCTACGAGCAGTACTTC. Protein sequence: CASSSGGVYEQYF.

This clone came up a few times. The chain couples TRBV6-2 or TRBV6-3 to TRBJ1-1; D remains unclear. V was pared by 3 bases and J by 0 bases, with 8 bases between. In germline, CDR1 is MNHEY, CDR2 SVGEGT. There are 14 residues in the CDR3. The DNA of the CDR3 is TGTGCCAGCAGTTATGCCGGGTTGAACACTGAAGCTTTCTTT. Residues: CASSYAGLNTEAFF.

The chain joins TRBV10-2 to TRBJ1-2; no clear D gene. V was trimmed by 2 bases and J by 1 base, leaving 8 bases between them. Germline CDR1 WSHSY, CDR2 SAAADI. The CDR3 extends over 14 amino acids. CDR3 amino acids: CASSETALNYGYTF. The CDR3 coding sequence is TGCGCCAGCAGTGAGACAGCACTTAACTATGGCTACACCTTC.

The chain uses TRBV27 and TRBJ1-5, with 7 bases fitting TRBD1. Germline assignment: CDR1 MNHEY and CDR2 SMNVEV (reference sequence). This CDR3 contains 18 residues. Losses at the gene ends were 6 bases for V and 0 bases for J; bases not matched to a gene: 14. The CDR3 nucleotides are TGTGCCAGCAGGAGTAGGGGGGACAGTCCTTATAGCAATCAGCCCCAGCATTTT. It specifies CASRSRGDSPYSNQPQHF.

The chain carries TRBV27 and TRBJ2-7, with D possibly matching TRBD2 (5 bases). The length of the CDR3 is 15 residues. Per the germline V gene, CDR1 is MNHEY and CDR2 is SMNVEV (reference sequence). The V end was cut by 5 bases, the J end by 2 bases, with 16 bases between. The CDR3: CASSQSGGPTYEQYF. The CDR3 DNA sequence: TGTGCCAGCAGTCAGAGTGGCGGGCCAACCTACGAGCAGTACTTC.

This clone has only one observation. The rearrangement uses TRBV5-4 and TRBJ2-3, with D possibly called TRBD1 or TRBD2 (7 bases each). CDR3 length equals 15 residues. V dropped 5 bases and J dropped 2 bases, with 15 bases sitting between them. Germline V gene sequence: CDR1 SGHNT, CDR2 YYREEE (reference sequence). This chain's CDR3 is CASRPTGTNTDTQYF. CDR3 sequence (DNA): TGTGCCAGCAGACCGACAGGGACTAACACAGATACGCAGTATTTT.